The 27 T cell receptor beta chains below all came from one sample that was sequenced in a study of control samples from healthy donors and cancer patients. Assay: immunoSEQ multiplex PCR; the TCRdb copy retains only in-frame clones and omits some. The top ten clones hold about 25% of a sample with 46,000 or so clones, approximately 93% of them seen once. Input material: PBMCs. The source of these receptors is a woman aged 50 to 65 with head and neck cancer.

V and J are TRBV24-1 and TRBJ2-5, with 15 bases lining up with TRBD2. This CDR3 is built from 16 residues. V shed 8 bases, J shed 4 bases, and the junction held 7 bases outside the gene matches. Germline-derived CDR1 and CDR2 are KGHDR and SFDVKD. In nucleotides, the CDR3 is TGTGCCACCAATTGGACTAGCGGGAGGGCTAGAGAGACCCAGTACTTC. Translating gives CATNWTSGRARETQYF.

The chain has TRBV5-6 and TRBJ1-2, with 7 bases fitting TRBD1. Trimming at V came to 4 bases and at J to 4 bases, leaving 10 bases not matched to a gene. The CDR3 sequence is 15 residues long. CDR1 SGHDT and CDR2 YYEEEE come from the germline V gene. The DNA of the CDR3 is TGTGCCAGCAGCAAAGTTACAGGGGCCTCCTATGGCTACACCTTC. It encodes CASSKVTGASYGYTF.

This clone has a single count. The sample has other DNA sequences that encode this CDR3 too. The gene calls are TRBV5-1 and TRBJ1-1; D gene unclear. This CDR3 comprises 14 residues. V shed 1 base and J shed 4 bases, with 11 bases lying between them. Per germline, CDR1 SGHRS and CDR2 YFSETQ. The CDR3 bases are TGCGCCAGCAGCTTGATTAAGGGTGGCACTGAAGCTTTCTTT. It encodes CASSLIKGGTEAFF.

The V and J genes are TRBV18 and TRBJ2-7, with 9 bases lining up with TRBD1. CDR1 is KGHSH, CDR2 LQKENI, per germline. The CDR3 extends over 14 amino acids. V lost 7 bases to trimming and J lost 2 bases; unmatched junction nucleotides: 6. CDR3 bases: TGTGCCAGCTACCAGGACAGGGGACCCTACGAGCAGTACTTC. Translated: CASYQDRGPYEQYF.

The V and J genes are TRBV9 and TRBJ2-7; 13 bases map to TRBD2. Germline CDR1 reads SGDLS; CDR2 reads YYNGEE. The V and J ends lost 5 bases and 5 bases, in that order; junction bases with no gene match: 10. The CDR3 is 16 amino acids. CDR3 DNA: TGTGCCAGCAGTTCCACCGGGACTAGCGGGGAACACGAGCAGTACTTC. Translated, it gives CASSSTGTSGEHEQYF.

The rearrangement links TRBV6-5 to TRBJ1-2, with 7 nucleotides matching TRBD1. V lost 11 bases and J lost 5; bases outside the gene matches: 11. The CDR3 consists of 13 residues. Germline V gene sequence: CDR1 MNHEY, CDR2 SVGAGI. Here the CDR3 reads CAGAQGVGYGYTF. CDR3 bases: TGTGCCGGAGCCCAGGGGGTTGGTTATGGCTACACCTTC.

V gene TRBV7-9 combines with J gene TRBJ2-2; D perhaps matches TRBD2 (6 bases). The CDR3 extends over 16 amino acids. Germline V gives CDR1 SEHNR, CDR2 FQNEAQ (reference sequence). Trimming took off 5 bases at V and 3 bases at J, with 16 bases between the two ends. The CDR3 bases are TGTGCCAGCAGCCCGGGACTCCAAGGGGACACCGGGGAGCTGTTTTTT. Translated, it gives CASSPGLQGDTGELFF.

The chain combines TRBV15 with TRBJ2-7; no clear D. The germline gives CDR1 LNHNV, CDR2 YYDKDF (reference sequence). V lost 0 bases and J lost 0, with 12 bases in between. The CDR3 extends over 16 amino acids. This CDR3 reads CATSRDSAGSSYEQYF. The CDR3 nucleotides read TGTGCCACCAGCAGAGATTCGGCTGGTAGCTCCTACGAGCAGTACTTC. The full variable domain, its missing parts supplied by reference TRBV15 and TRBJ2-7, is DAMVIQNPRYQVTQFGKPVTLSCSQTLNHNVMYWYQQKSSQAPKLLFHYYDKDFNNEADTPDNFQSRRPNTSFCFLDIRSPGLGDTAMYLCATSRDSAGSSYEQYFGPGTRLTVT.

This sequence joins TRBV28 and TRBJ1-5; D gene unclear. The CDR3 totals 15 residues. Trimming cost V 3 bases and J 9 bases, with 18 bases left between them. Germline V lookup: CDR1 MDHEN, CDR2 SYDVKM. CDR3 amino acids: CASSFFRTADRPQHF. As DNA, the CDR3 is TGTGCCAGCAGTTTTTTCCGGACCGCGGATCGGCCCCAGCATTTT.

This clone was seen a few times. The V call is TRBV19, the J call TRBJ1-5, with 11 bases that match TRBD1. Germline-derived CDR1 and CDR2 are LNHDA and SQIVND (reference sequence). There are 15 residues in the CDR3. Trimming removed 6 bases from V and 2 bases from J; junction bases left unmatched: 3. The CDR3 spells CASRDRGRGNQPQHF. In nucleotides, the CDR3 is TGTGCCAGTAGGGACAGGGGGCGCGGCAATCAGCCCCAGCATTTT.

The gene calls are TRBV5-1 and TRBJ2-2, with 7 nucleotides matching TRBD1. V lost 3 bases to trimming and J lost 4 bases; unmatched junction nucleotides: 6. Germline-derived CDR1 and CDR2 are SGHRS and YFSETQ. CDR3 length: 15 amino acids. CDR3 sequence (DNA): TGCGCCAGCAGCTACGGGACAGTCGGCACCGGGGAGCTGTTTTTT. Protein product: CASSYGTVGTGELFF.

The chain links TRBV9 to TRBJ1-2, with D tentatively TRBD1 (5 bases). CDR1 is SGDLS, CDR2 YYNGEE, per germline. The CDR3 covers 16 residues. Deletions cut 3 bases from V and 1 base from J, with 16 bases between. CDR3 protein: CASSGTKGRGNYGYTF. The CDR3 coding sequence is TGTGCCAGCAGCGGGACCAAGGGGAGGGGTAACTATGGCTACACCTTC.

The chain uses TRBV7-2 and TRBJ2-3; 7 nucleotides align to TRBD2. J lost 3 bases, V lost 1 base, and 4 bases had no gene match. This CDR3 is built from 15 residues. Germline V gene sequence: CDR1 SGHTA, CDR2 FQGNSA. This chain's CDR3 is CASSLGGTTTDTQYF. DNA of the CDR3: TGTGCCAGCAGCTTAGGAGGGACTACAACAGATACGCAGTATTTT.

The chain recombines TRBV20-1 with TRBJ2-1; D not certain. Trimming removed 3 bases from V and 4 bases from J, with 16 bases in between. This CDR3 has 15 amino acids. The germline CDR1 and CDR2 sequences are DFQATT and SNEGSKA (reference sequence). CDR3: CSASRAQAFYNEQFF. The DNA for the CDR3 is TGCAGTGCTAGTCGCGCCCAGGCCTTTTACAATGAGCAGTTCTTC.

The V and J genes are TRBV29-1 and TRBJ2-5; the D call may be TRBD1 or TRBD2 (6 bases each). Germline V gives CDR1 SQVTM, CDR2 ANQGSEA. V dropped 0 bases and J dropped 4 bases, with 18 bases sitting between them. CDR3 length: 16 amino acids. The CDR3 DNA follows: TGCAGCGTTGAAGATCGAATCGGGGGCCTAGGAGAGACCCAGTACTTC. Its translation: CSVEDRIGGLGETQYF. Together with reference TRBV29-1 and TRBJ2-5, the CDR3 gives the full variable domain: SAVISQKPSRDICQRGTSLTIQCQVDSQVTMMFWYRQQPGQSLTLIATANQGSEATYESGFVIDKFPISRPNLTFSTLTVSNMSPEDSSIYLCSVEDRIGGLGETQYFGPGTRLLVL.

The V and J genes are TRBV28 and TRBJ1-2; weak D call: TRBD1 (5 bases). V was pared by 2 bases and J by 5 bases, with 15 bases between. This CDR3 has 15 amino acids. The germline V gene has CDR1 MDHEN and CDR2 SYDVKM. CDR3 region: CASSLRGSPPYGYTF. The CDR3 nucleotides read TGTGCCAGCAGTTTAAGGGGCAGCCCTCCTTATGGCTACACCTTC.

The chain joins TRBV7-8 to TRBJ2-3, with 8 bases aligning to TRBD2. V was clipped by 0 bases and J by 6 bases; unmatched bases: 8. This CDR3 is built from 16 residues. Looked up from germline, CDR1 is SGHVS and CDR2 is FQNEAQ. Here the CDR3 DNA reads TGTGCCAGCAGCTTAGCTCCTATCGGGGGGGCGGATACGCAGTATTTT. Translating gives CASSLAPIGGADTQYF.

V and J are TRBV24-1 and TRBJ1-2; D gene ambiguous. Germline V gene sequence: CDR1 KGHDR, CDR2 SFDVKD. This CDR3 contains 16 residues. V dropped 4 bases and J dropped 6 bases, with 20 bases sitting between them. The CDR3 nucleotides are TGTGCCACCAGTGACCCATTACGGGCCCCGGGAAATGGCTACACCTTC. Protein product: CATSDPLRAPGNGYTF.

The chain joins TRBV12-3 or TRBV12-4 to TRBJ1-1; D gene uncertain. V was cut by 3 bases and J by 5 bases, with 7 bases left in between. There are 12 residues in the CDR3. CDR3 loop: CASSFWGTEAFF. Here the CDR3 DNA reads TGTGCCAGCAGTTTCTGGGGTACTGAAGCTTTCTTT.

The gene calls are TRBV15 and TRBJ1-2, with D maybe TRBD1 (5 bases). V was cut by 0 bases and J by 7 bases, with 12 bases left in between. Germline V lookup: CDR1 LNHNV, CDR2 YYDKDF (reference sequence). CDR3 length: 14 residues. The DNA of the CDR3 is TGTGCCACCAGCAGAGAGGTGATGGGGGGTGGCTACACCTTC. This sequence encodes CATSREVMGGGYTF.

This rearrangement joins TRBV28 to TRBJ2-7, with TRBD2 matching over 8 bases. Germline CDR1 and CDR2: MDHEN and SYDVKM. V lost 7 bases, J lost 2 bases, and 7 bases stayed unmatched. CDR3 length: 14 residues. CDR3 in amino acids: CASTRGGWTYEQYF. The CDR3, as DNA: TGTGCCAGCACCCGGGGGGGGTGGACCTACGAGCAGTACTTC.

This chain links TRBV7-6 with TRBJ2-2; D not certain. Trimming stripped 3 bases from V and 0 bases from J, with 17 bases between. The CDR3 contains 18 residues. From germline, CDR1 is SGHVS and CDR2 FNYEAQ. For the CDR3, the DNA is TGTGCCAGCAGCTTCGATCCCCCTGGAGCCGCGAACACCGGGGAGCTGTTTTTT. This translates into CASSFDPPGAANTGELFF.

This clone was found once. The chain carries TRBV15 and TRBJ2-6; D not resolved. Germline lookup yields CDR1 LNHNV and CDR2 YYDKDF (reference sequence). The CDR3 sequence is 13 residues long. V was shortened by 8 bases and J by 0 bases, with 5 bases between the two germline ends. CDR3 loop: CATEASGANVLTF. The DNA of the CDR3 is TGTGCCACCGAGGCCTCTGGGGCCAACGTCCTGACTTTC.

The CDR3 sequence: CATEPDAAEAFF. For the CDR3, the DNA is TGTGCCACCGAACCCGACGCCGCTGAAGCTTTCTTT. The chain couples TRBV12-3 or TRBV12-4 to TRBJ1-1, with unresolved D. The CDR3 runs to 12 residues. The ends were cut back, 10 bases at V and 6 bases at J, with 15 bases in the middle.

The rearrangement joins TRBV11-3 to TRBJ1-3; the D is unclear. Looked up from germline, CDR1 is SGHNT and CDR2 is YENEEA. The V gene lost 5 bases and the J gene lost 0 bases, with 5 bases spanning the gap. The CDR3 consists of 13 residues. This CDR3 reads CASSSSSGNTIYF. CDR3 sequence (DNA): TGTGCCAGCAGCAGCTCCTCTGGAAACACCATATATTTT. Supplemented by reference TRBV11-3 and TRBJ1-3, the full variable domain reads EAGVVQSPRYKIIEKKQPVAFWCNPISGHNTLYWYLQNLGQGPELLIRYENEEAVDDSQLPKDRFSAERLKGVDSTLKIQPAELGDSAVYLCASSSSSGNTIYFGEGSWLTVV.

With respect to this clone: Additional DNA sequences in this sample encode the identical CDR3. V and J are TRBV2 and TRBJ1-2, with a tentative D call TRBD1 (5 bases). The ends were cut back, 5 bases at V and 8 bases at J, with 21 bases in the middle. CDR3 size: 15 residues. Per germline, CDR1 SNHLY and CDR2 FYNNEI. In DNA form, the CDR3 reads TGTGCCAGCAGTCGACCGTGGGGGAGGGAGGGGGGCTACACCTTC. Its translation: CASSRPWGREGGYTF. Full variable domain (missing parts from reference TRBV2 and TRBJ1-2): EPEVTQTPSHQVTQMGQEVILRCVPISNHLYFYWYRQILGQKVEFLVSFYNNEISEKSEIFDDQFSVERPDGSNFTLKIRSTKLEDSAMYFCASSRPWGREGGYTFGSGTRLTVV.

The chain links TRBV3-1 (or the pseudogene TRBV3-2) to TRBJ2-3; D call uncertain. The CDR3 is 11 residues long. The V end was cut by 1 base, the J end by 6 bases, with 2 bases between. Germline V CDR1 and CDR2: LGHDT, YNNKEL (reference sequence). The CDR3 region has the DNA TGTGCCAGCAGCCAAGCGGATACGCAGTATTTT. Its translation is CASSQADTQYF.